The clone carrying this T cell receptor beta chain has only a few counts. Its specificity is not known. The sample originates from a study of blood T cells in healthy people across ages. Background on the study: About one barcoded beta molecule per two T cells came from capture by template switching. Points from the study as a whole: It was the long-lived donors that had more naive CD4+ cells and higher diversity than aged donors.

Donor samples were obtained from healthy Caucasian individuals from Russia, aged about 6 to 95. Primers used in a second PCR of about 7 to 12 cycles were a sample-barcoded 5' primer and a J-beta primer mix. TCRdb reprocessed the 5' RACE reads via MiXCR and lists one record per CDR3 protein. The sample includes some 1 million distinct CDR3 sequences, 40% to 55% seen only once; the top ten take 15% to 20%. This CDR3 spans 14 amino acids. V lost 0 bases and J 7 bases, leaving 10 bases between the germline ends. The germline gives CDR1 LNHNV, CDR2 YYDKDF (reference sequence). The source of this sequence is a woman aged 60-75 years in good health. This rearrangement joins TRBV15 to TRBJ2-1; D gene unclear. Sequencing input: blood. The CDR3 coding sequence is TGTGCCACCAGCAGAGAATTATCCGGGAATGAGCAGTTCTTC. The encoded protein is CATSRELSGNEQFF.